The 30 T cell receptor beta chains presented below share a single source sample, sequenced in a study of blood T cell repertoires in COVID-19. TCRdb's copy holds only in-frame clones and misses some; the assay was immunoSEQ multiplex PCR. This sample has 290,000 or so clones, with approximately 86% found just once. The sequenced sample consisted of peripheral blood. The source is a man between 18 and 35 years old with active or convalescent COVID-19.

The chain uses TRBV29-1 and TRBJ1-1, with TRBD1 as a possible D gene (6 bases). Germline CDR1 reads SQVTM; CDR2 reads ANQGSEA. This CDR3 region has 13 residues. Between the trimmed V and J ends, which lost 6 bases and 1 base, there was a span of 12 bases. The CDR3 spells CSVTGVGNTEAFF. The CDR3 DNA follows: TGCAGCGTGACAGGAGTTGGGAACACTGAAGCTTTCTTT.

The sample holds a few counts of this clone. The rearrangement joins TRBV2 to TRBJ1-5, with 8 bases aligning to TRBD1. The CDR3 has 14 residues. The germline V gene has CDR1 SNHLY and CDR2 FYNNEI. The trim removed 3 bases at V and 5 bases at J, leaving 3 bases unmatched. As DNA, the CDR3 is TGTGCCAGCAGTGATCGGACAGGGCATCAGCCCCAGCATTTT. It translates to CASSDRTGHQPQHF.

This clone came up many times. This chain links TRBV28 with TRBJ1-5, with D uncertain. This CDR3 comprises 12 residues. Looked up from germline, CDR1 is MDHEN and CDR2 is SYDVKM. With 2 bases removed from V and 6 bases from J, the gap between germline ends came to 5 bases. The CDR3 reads CASSLTGQPQHF. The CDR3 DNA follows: TGTGCCAGCAGTTTAACGGGTCAGCCCCAGCATTTT. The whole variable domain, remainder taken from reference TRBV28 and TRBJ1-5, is DVKVTQSSRYLVKRTGEKVFLECVQDMDHENMFWYRQDPGLGLRLIYFSYDVKMKEKGDIPEGYSVSREKKERFSLILESASTNQTSMYLCASSLTGQPQHFGDGTRLSIL.

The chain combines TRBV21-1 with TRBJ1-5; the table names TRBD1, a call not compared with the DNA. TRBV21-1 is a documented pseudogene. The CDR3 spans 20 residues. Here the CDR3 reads CASSKEGTGAPVFSNQPQHF. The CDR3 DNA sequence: TGTGCCAGCAGCAAAGAAGGCACAGGGGCTCCGGTGTTCAGCAATCAGCCCCAGCATTTT.

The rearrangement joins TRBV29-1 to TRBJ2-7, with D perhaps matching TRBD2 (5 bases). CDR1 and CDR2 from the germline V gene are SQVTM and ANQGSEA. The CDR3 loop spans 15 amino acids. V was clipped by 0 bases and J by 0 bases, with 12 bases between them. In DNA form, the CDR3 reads TGCAGCGTTGAAGATCCAGAAACTAGCTCCTACGAGCAGTACTTC. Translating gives CSVEDPETSSYEQYF.

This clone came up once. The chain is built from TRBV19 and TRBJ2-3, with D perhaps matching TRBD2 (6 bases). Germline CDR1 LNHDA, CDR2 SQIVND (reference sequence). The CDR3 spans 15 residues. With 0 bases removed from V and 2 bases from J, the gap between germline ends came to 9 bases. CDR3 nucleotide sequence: TGTGCCAGTAGTATAGACCGGGGACTCACAGATACGCAGTATTTT. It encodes CASSIDRGLTDTQYF. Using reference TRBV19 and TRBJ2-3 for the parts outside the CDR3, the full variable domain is DGGITQSPKYLFRKEGQNVTLSCEQNLNHDAMYWYRQDPGQGLRLIYYSQIVNDFQKGDIAEGYSVSREKKESFPLTVTSAQKNPTAFYLCASSIDRGLTDTQYFGPGTRLTVL.

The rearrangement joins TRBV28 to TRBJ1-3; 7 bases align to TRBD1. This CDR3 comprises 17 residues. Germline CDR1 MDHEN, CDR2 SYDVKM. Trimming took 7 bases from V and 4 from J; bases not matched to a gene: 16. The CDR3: CASIRKGAIVSGNTIYF. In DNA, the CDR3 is TGTGCCAGCATCAGGAAGGGGGCAATAGTATCCGGAAACACCATATATTTT.

For the CDR3, the DNA is TGTGCCAGCAGTCCCCAACCACCGGCTAGCGGGGATTACAATGAGCAGTTCTTC. The encoded protein is CASSPQPPASGDYNEQFF. The chain joins TRBV25-1 to TRBJ2-1; 9 nucleotides match TRBD2. V was pared by 5 bases and J by 4 bases, with 15 bases of the junction left unmatched. The germline CDR1 and CDR2 sequences are MGHDK and SYGVNS. This CDR3 contains 18 residues.

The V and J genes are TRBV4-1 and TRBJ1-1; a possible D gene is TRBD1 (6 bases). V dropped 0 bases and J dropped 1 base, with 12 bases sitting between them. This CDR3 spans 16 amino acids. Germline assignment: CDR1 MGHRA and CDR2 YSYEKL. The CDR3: CASSQDDYRENTEAFF. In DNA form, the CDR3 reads TGCGCCAGCAGCCAAGATGACTACAGGGAGAACACTGAAGCTTTCTTT.

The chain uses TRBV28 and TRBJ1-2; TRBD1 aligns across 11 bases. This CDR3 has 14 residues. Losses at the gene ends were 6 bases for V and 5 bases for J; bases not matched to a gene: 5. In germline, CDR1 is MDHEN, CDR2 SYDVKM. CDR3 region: CASRGTGGEYGYTF. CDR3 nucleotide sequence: TGTGCCAGCAGAGGGACAGGGGGGGAGTATGGCTACACCTTC.

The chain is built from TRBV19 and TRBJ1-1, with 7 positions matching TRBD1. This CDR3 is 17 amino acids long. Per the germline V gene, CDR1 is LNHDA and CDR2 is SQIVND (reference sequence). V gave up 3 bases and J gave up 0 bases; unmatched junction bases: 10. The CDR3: CASSIDGTAQMNTEAFF. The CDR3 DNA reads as TGTGCCAGTAGTATCGACGGGACAGCTCAAATGAACACTGAAGCTTTCTTT.

For the CDR3, the DNA is TGTGCCAGCGGGTTTGCGGTGAACTATGGCTACACCTTC. Protein: CASGFAVNYGYTF. V is TRBV6-6 and J is TRBJ1-2; no reliable D call. There are 13 residues in the CDR3. Trimming stripped 8 bases from V and 2 bases from J, with 12 bases between. CDR1 MNHNY and CDR2 SVGAGI come from the germline V gene (reference sequence).

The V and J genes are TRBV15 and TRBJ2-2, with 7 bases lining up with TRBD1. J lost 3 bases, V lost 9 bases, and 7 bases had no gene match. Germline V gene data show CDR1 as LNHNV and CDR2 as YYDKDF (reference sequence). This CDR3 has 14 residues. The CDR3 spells CATNEDRYTGELFF. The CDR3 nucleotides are TGTGCCACAAACGAGGACAGGTACACCGGGGAGCTGTTTTTT.

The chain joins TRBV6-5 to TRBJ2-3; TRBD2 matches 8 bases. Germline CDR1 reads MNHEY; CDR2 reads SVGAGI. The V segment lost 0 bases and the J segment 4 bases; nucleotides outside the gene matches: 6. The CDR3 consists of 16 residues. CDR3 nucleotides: TGTGCCAGCAGTTACTCGAAAACTAGCGGACCAGATACGCAGTATTTT. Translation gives CASSYSKTSGPDTQYF.

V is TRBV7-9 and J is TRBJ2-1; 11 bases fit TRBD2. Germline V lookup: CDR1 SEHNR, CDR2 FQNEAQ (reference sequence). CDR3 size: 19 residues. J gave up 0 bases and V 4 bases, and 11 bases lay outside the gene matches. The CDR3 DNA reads TGTGCCAGCAGCTCAACTTTGCAGACTAGCGGGAACTCCTACAATGAGCAGTTCTTC. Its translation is CASSSTLQTSGNSYNEQFF.

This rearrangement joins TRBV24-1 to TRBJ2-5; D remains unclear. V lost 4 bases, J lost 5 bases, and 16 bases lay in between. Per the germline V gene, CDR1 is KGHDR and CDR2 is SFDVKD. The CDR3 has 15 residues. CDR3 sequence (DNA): TGTGCCACCAGTGACTTGACGGCGTCCGGGGAGACCCAGTACTTC. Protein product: CATSDLTASGETQYF.

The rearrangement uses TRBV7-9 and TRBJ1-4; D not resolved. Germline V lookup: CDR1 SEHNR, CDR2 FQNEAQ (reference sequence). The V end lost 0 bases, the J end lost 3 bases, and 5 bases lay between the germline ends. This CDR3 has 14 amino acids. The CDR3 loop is CASSLAEANEKLFF. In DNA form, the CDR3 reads TGTGCCAGCAGCTTAGCTGAGGCTAATGAAAAACTGTTTTTT.

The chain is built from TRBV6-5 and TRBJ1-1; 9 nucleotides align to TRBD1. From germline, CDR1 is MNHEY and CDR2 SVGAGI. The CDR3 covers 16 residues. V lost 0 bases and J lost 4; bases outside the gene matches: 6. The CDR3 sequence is CASSYSLGTGPTEAFF. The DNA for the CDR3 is TGTGCCAGCAGTTACTCTTTAGGGACAGGGCCCACTGAAGCTTTCTTT.

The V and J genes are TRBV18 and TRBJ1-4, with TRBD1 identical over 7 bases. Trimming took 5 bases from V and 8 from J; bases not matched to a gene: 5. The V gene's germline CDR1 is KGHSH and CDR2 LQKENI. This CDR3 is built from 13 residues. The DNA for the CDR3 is TGTGCCAGCTCAGGAAACAGGGGCGAAAAACTGTTTTTT. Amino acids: CASSGNRGEKLFF.

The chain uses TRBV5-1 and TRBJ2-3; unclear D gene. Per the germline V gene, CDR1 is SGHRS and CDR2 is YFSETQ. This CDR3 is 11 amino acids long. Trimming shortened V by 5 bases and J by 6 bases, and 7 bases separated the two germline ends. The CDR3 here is CASRQYDTQYF. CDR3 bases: TGCGCCAGCAGGCAGTACGATACGCAGTATTTT.

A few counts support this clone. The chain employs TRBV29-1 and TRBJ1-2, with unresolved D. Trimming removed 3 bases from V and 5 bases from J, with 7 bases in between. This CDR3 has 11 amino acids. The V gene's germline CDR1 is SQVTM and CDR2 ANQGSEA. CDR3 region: CSVDSRYGYTF. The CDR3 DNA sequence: TGCAGCGTTGATAGCCGGTATGGCTACACCTTC. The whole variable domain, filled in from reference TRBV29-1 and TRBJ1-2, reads SAVISQKPSRDICQRGTSLTIQCQVDSQVTMMFWYRQQPGQSLTLIATANQGSEATYESGFVIDKFPISRPNLTFSTLTVSNMSPEDSSIYLCSVDSRYGYTFGSGTRLTVV.

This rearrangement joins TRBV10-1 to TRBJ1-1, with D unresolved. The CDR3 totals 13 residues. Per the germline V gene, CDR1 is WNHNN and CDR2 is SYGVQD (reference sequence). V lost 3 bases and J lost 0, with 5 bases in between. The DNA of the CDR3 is TGCGCCAGCAGTGATGCAGTGAACACTGAAGCTTTCTTT. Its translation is CASSDAVNTEAFF.

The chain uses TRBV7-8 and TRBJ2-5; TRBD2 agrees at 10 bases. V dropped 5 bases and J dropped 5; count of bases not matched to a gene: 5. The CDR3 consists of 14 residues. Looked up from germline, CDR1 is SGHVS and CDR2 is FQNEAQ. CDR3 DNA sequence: TGTGCCAGCAGCCTCCAAGCGGGAGGGGAGACCCAGTACTTC. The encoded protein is CASSLQAGGETQYF.

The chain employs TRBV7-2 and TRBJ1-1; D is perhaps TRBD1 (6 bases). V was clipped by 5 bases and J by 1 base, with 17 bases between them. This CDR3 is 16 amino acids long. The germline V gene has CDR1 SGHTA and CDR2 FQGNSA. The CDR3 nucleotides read TGTGCCAGCAGCCTGACAGGTCCTACTACGAACACTGAAGCTTTCTTT. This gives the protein CASSLTGPTTNTEAFF.

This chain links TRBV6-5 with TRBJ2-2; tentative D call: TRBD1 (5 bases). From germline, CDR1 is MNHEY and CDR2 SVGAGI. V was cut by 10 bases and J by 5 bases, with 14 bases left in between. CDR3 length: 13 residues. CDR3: CAIKGGATGELFF. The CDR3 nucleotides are TGTGCCATCAAGGGTGGGGCAACCGGGGAGCTGTTTTTT.

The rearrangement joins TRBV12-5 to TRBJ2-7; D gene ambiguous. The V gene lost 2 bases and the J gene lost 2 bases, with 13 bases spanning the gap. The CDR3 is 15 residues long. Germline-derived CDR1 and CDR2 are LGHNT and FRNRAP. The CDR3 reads CASGLSVSLTYEQYF. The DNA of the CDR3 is TGTGCTAGTGGTTTGTCTGTCAGTTTGACCTACGAGCAGTACTTC.

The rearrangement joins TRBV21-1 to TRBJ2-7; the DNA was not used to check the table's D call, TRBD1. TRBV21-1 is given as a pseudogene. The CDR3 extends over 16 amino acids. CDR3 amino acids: CASSKVAGDRAYEQYF. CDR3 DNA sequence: TGTGCCAGCAGCAAAGTTGCCGGGGACAGGGCCTACGAGCAGTACTTC.

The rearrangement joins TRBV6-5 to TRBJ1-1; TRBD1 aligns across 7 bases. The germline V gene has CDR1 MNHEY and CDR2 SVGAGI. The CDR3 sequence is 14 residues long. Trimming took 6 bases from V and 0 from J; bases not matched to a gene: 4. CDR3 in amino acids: CASRPDRLNTEAFF. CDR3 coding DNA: TGTGCCAGCAGACCGGACAGGCTGAACACTGAAGCTTTCTTT.

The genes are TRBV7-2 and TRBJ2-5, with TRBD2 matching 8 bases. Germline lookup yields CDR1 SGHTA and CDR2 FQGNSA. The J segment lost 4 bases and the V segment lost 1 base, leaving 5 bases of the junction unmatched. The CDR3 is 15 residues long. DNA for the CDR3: TGTGCCAGCAGCTTAGTGGCGGGAGGAGGAGAGACCCAGTACTTC. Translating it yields CASSLVAGGGETQYF.

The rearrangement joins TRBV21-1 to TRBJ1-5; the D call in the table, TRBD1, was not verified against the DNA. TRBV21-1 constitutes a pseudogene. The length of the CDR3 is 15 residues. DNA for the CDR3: TGTGCCAGCAACCCAGGGCTTTGGTGCAATCAGCCCCAGCATTTT. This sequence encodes CASNPGLWCNQPQHF.